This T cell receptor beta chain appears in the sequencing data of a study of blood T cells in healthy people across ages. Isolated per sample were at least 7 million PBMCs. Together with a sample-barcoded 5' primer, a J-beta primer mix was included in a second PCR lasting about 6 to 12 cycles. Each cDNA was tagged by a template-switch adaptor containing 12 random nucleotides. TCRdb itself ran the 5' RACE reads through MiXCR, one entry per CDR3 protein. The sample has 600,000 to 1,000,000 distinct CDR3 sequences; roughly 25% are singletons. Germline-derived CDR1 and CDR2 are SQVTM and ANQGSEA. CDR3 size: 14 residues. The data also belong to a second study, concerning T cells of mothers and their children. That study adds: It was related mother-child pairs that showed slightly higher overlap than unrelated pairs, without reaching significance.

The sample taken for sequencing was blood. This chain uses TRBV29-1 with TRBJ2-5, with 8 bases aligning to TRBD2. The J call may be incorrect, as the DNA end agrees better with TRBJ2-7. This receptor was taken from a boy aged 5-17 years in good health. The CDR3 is CSVIGGRIGYEQYF. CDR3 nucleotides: TGCAGCGTCATTGGCGGGAGGATTGGCTACGAGCAGTACTTC.